This T cell receptor beta chain stems from a study of shared clonotypes between healthy human individuals. The study's findings and limits: For naive CD4 cells, around 5% of clonotypes were shared across a handful of donors. It was the few donors that limited the genetic and exposure-history diversity represented.

Comments on this clone: No antigen is known for it.

Libraries were prepared by immunoSEQ multiplex PCR; TCRdb keeps only in-frame clonotypes and omits some of them. This table holds around 2.5 million clones, roughly 93% found once. V lost 5 bases and J lost 0; bases outside the gene matches: 6. This CDR3 contains 16 residues. Germline V gives CDR1 LNHDA, CDR2 SQIVND (reference sequence). This sequence originates from a man younger than 30 in good health. Some clones in this sample may be carry-over from other donors' samples. This rearrangement joins TRBV19 to TRBJ2-3; 9 bases are a match to TRBD1. Sequenced material: naive CD4+ T cells from PBMCs. Subset specified: CD45RA+ positively selected. The DNA for the CDR3 is TGTGCCAGTAGTTTAGGGACAGGGCTTAGCACAGATACGCAGTATTTT. It is translated as CASSLGTGLSTDTQYF.